This T cell receptor beta chain was sequenced during a study of blood T cell repertoires in COVID-19. Study at large: Spain, Italy and the United States supplied samples that represented acute and convalescent COVID-19. Sources were T cells, B-cell-depleted T cells, or PBMCs; the material itself was cDNA or gDNA.

This CDR3 is 15 amino acids long. CDR1 is MDHEN, CDR2 SYDVKM, per germline. V lost 6 bases and J lost 5, with 19 bases in between. Per the authors' pipeline: How many nucleated cells were present was estimated from reference gene primer amplification. Data came from immunoSEQ multiplex PCR; TCRdb stores just in-frame clones and leaves some out. From that table come the V and J calls and clone size; the DNA was used to work out D and trimming. The table has fewer than 300,000 clones, around four fifths seen once. The rearrangement joins TRBV28 to TRBJ1-2; D unclear. This clonotype originated in a woman in her sixties or seventies with active or convalescent COVID-19. Sequencing was performed on peripheral blood. This CDR3 reads CASSSPGGKSYGYTF. The CDR3 coding sequence is TGTGCCAGCAGCTCCCCGGGCGGGAAGAGTTATGGCTACACCTTC.